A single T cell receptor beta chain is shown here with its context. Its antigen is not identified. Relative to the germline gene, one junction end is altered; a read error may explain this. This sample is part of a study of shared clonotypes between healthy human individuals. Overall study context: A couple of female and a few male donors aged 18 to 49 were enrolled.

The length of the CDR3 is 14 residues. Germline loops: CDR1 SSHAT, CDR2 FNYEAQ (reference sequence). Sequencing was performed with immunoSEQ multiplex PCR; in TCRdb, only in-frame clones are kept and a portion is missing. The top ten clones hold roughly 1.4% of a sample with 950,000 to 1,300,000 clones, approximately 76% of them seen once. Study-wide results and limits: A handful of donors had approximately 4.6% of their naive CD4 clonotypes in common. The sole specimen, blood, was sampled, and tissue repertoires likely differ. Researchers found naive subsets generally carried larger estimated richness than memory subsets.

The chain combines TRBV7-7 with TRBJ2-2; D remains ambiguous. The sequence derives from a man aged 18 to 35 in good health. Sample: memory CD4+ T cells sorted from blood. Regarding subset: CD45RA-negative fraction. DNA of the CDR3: TGTGCTAGCAGCTTAGGCGAAGCGACCGGGGAGCTGTTTTTT. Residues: CASSLGEATGELFF.